Included here is one T cell receptor (beta chain) sequence, with context. This clonotype was seen a handful of times. Its antigen remains unidentified. No base quality values were provided; no much bigger clone lies one nucleotide off. This entry belongs to a study of T cells in Graves' hyperthyroidism and ophthalmopathy (dated by TCRdb to the late 2010s). For the study in its entirety: Peripheral blood was sampled at the time of initial diagnosis, prior to any treatment. To identify distinguishing TCR V-J signatures, a discovery cohort of around 98 patients was used, comprising 40 to 45 with Graves' ophthalmopathy and 57 with stable Graves' hyperthyroidism. Prospective prediction of ophthalmopathy was tested in an independent validation cohort consisting of about 20 hyperthyroidism patients and 15 to 17 patients who later progressed to ophthalmopathy. For training and testing, the 100 or so patients in the discovery cohort were randomly divided in a 7:3 ratio. In addition, the study compared T-cell repertoires in thyroid tissue and in blood from roughly 6 Graves' hyperthyroidism patients. After blood sampling, hyperthyroidism patients were treated with methimazole at a starting dose of 30 mg daily, and ophthalmopathy patients were treated with high-dose intravenous methylprednisolone. According to the paper, TCR Vbeta CDR3 sequencing was carried out on 135 peripheral blood samples, which came from 40 to 45 ophthalmopathy, around 75 hyperthyroidism and approximately 17 progressor patients. The investigation overall reported the following: Most expanded thyroid clonotypes (frequency above 0.001) were also detected in blood, suggesting blood repertoires may reflect thyroid immune responses. In validation, the model predicted progression to ophthalmopathy with 55% to 71% sensitivity and about 73% specificity, a median of approximately 6.7 months before onset. No statistical method was used to fix the sample size in advance, and group allocation was not hidden from the investigators. A model built on a 13 V-J signature distinguished ophthalmopathy from stable hyperthyroidism, reaching 85% to 90% sensitivity and 81% to 83% specificity in cross-validation and 80%/75% in testing.

The TCR beta CDR3 regions were amplified from the RNA transcripts. A first-round RT-PCR of the TCR CDR3 used the HTBI primer set with the Qiagen OneStep RT-PCR kit. The libraries were constructed in a second round of multiplex PCR and then size-selected and purified. Paired-end sequencing of the libraries was performed with 100 bp reads on an Illumina HiSeq2000. The authors' pipeline ran thus. Raw data were processed with SOAPnuke, discarding reads with adapters, uncalled bases, mean Phred below 15, or no exact constant-primer or identifier match. COPE v1.2.5 was used to merge high-quality paired reads, and clonotypes were defined as unique nucleotide sequences. Clonotypes were aligned to IMGT TRBV, TRBD and TRBJ reference segments using MiTCR v1.1. Analysis was restricted to V-J combinations with a frequency above 0.0001, which covered over 98% of repertoires. The TCS score was defined as the ratio of F50 (clonal expansion) to E x V (chaos), calculated using BLOSUM62-based TCRdist between CDR3 peptides within each V-J. Welch's t-statistics and random forest reduced roughly 530 V-J features to 10 to 15, which were used in a naive Bayes classifier (R e1071). TCRdb reworked the public reads: Q25 trimming with fastp, MiXCR clone assembly, productive beta chains retained. Entries are consolidated by CDR3 protein sequence, retaining the most common genes and DNA. The authors' filters were not applied to this entry. The sample table contains 250,000 to 300,000 distinct CDR3 sequences; only one count was recorded for roughly 15% of them. The top ten clones comprise 7.8% of the sample.

The hyperthyroidism patients were between 18 and 65 years old and newly diagnosed, with a disease duration of less than 2 months. Any patient with an uncontrolled infection, another autoimmune disease, pregnancy or lactation was excluded. Diagnoses were established on the basis of clinical symptoms, serum thyroxine and TRAb, thyroid ultrasound, and orbital computed tomography. Blood from progressor patients was collected at the time of first diagnosis with hyperthyroidism, before any ophthalmopathy symptoms had appeared. PBMCs were isolated from about 9 ml of fresh peripheral blood by Ficoll-Paque density gradient centrifugation. Progressor patients were first diagnosed with Graves' hyperthyroidism and then developed ophthalmopathy during follow-up. Total RNA was extracted with Trizol reagent, and quality was checked on an Agilent 2100 Bioanalyzer. The CDR3, from cysteine to phenylalanine, totals 16 residues. Only the CDR3 portion is preserved as DNA: 48 bases, with reading frame beginning at the first base. Taken from the germline V gene, the CDR1 and CDR2 loops are SGHAT and FQNNGV. V is cut back by 5 bases and J by 2 bases, with 10 bases in the junction unmatched.

The sequence joins TRBV11-2 to TRBJ2-3, and 7 junctional nucleotides match TRBD2. The receptor was derived from a young woman with Graves' hyperthyroidism that later progressed to Graves' ophthalmopathy. Sequenced: blood. Here the CDR3 is given as CASSPQTSLFTDTQYF. The DNA sequence is as follows: TGTGCCAGCAGCCCGCAGACTAGCCTATTCACAGATACGCAGTATTTT.